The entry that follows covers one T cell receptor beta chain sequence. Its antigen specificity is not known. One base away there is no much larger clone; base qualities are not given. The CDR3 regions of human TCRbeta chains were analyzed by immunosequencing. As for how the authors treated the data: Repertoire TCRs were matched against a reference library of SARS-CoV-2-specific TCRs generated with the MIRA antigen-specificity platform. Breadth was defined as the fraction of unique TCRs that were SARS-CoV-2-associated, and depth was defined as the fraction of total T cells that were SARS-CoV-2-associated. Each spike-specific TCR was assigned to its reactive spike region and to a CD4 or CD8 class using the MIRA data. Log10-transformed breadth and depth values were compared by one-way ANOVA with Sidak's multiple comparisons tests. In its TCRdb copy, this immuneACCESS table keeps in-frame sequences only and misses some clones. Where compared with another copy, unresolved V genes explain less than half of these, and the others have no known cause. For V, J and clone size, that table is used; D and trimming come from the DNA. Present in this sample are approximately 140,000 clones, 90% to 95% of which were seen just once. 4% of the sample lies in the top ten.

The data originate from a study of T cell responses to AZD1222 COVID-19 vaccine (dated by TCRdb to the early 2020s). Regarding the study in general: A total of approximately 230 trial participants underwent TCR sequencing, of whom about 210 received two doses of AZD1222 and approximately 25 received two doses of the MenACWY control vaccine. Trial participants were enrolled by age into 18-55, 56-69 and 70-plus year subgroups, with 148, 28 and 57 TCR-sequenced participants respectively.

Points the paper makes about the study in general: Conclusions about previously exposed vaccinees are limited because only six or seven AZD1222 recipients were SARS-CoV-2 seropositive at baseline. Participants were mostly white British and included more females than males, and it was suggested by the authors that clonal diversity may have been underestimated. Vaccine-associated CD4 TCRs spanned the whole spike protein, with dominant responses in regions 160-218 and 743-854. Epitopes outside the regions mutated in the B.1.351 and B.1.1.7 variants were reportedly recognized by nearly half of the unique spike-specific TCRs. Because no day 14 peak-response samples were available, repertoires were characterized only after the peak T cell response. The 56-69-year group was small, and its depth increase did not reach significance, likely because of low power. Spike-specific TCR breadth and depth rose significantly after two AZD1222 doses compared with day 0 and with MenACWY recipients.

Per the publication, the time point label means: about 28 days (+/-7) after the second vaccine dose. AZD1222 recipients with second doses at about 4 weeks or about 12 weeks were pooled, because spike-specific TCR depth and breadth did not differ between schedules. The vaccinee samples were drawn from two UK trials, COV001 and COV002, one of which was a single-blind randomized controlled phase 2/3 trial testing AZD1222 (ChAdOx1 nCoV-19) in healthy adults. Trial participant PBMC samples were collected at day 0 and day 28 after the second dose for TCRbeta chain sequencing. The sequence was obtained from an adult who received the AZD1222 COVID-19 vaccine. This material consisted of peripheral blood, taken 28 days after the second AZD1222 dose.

The CDR3: CASSYRDQNNEQFF. The DNA reads TGTGCCAGCAGCTATCGGGACCAGAACAATGAGCAGTTCTTC. The chain is assembled from TRBV7-2 and TRBJ2-1; the D region is possibly TRBD1 or TRBD2, each matching across 5 bases. From the cysteine through the phenylalanine, the CDR3 covers 14 amino acids. Left in the record is the CDR3 DNA by itself, 42 bases read in frame from the first base. Trimming at the junction amounts to 4 bases on V and 5 bases on J, and the germline ends lie 12 bases apart. The germline V gene sets CDR1 to SGHTA and CDR2 to FQGNSA.